The next 27 T cell receptor beta chains were all read from a single sample in a study of human thymus T cells. TCRdb keeps only in-frame clones here, not all; method: immunoSEQ multiplex PCR. Of tens of thousands of clones listed, 94% were seen once; the top ten hold around 0.12%. Sequencing was done on a sample of blood. These receptors were taken from a boy younger than two with a congenital heart defect but otherwise immunologically healthy.

The genes are TRBV2 and TRBJ1-1; D possibly corresponds to TRBD1 (6 bases). In germline, CDR1 is SNHLY, CDR2 FYNNEI. The CDR3 loop spans 16 amino acids. V lost 1 base to trimming and J lost 2 bases, with 14 bases between them. The CDR3 is CASSEDPGAPNTEAFF. CDR3 in DNA: TGTGCCAGCAGTGAAGATCCAGGGGCTCCAAACACTGAAGCTTTCTTT.

This chain uses TRBV19 with TRBJ2-3; 7 positions agree with TRBD2. The germline V gene encodes CDR1 LNHDA and CDR2 SQIVND (reference sequence). The CDR3 runs to 14 residues. Trimming removed 5 bases from V and 1 base from J; junction bases left unmatched: 3. The CDR3 region has the DNA TGTGCCAGTAGTCCCGCGGGAGGCACAGATACGCAGTATTTT. As protein: CASSPAGGTDTQYF.

The CDR3 nucleotides read TGTGCCAGCAGTTACCCCAGAACCTATAATTCACCCCTCCACTTT. This gives the protein CASSYPRTYNSPLHF. The chain combines TRBV6-6 with TRBJ1-6; no firm D call. The CDR3 is made up of 15 amino acids. Germline values: CDR1 MNHNY, CDR2 SVGAGI (reference sequence). The V end lost 2 bases, the J end lost 2 bases, and 7 bases lay between the germline ends.

This clone was detected only once. The CDR3 sequence is CASSQDTGLAQETQYF. DNA of the CDR3: TGTGCCAGCAGCCAAGATACGGGACTGGCCCAAGAGACCCAGTACTTC. This chain connects TRBV4-2 to TRBJ2-5, with a tentative D call TRBD2 (6 bases). CDR1 is LGHNA, CDR2 YNFKEQ, per germline. The V end lost 0 bases, the J end lost 1 base, and 12 bases lay between the germline ends. CDR3 length equals 16 residues.

The chain carries TRBV29-1 and TRBJ1-2, with 9 nucleotides matching TRBD1. This CDR3 comprises 14 residues. J gave up 13 bases and V 4 bases, and 16 bases lay outside the gene matches. Germline assignment: CDR1 SQVTM and CDR2 ANQGSEA. DNA of the CDR3: TGCAGCGTTGGGGCCCCCGACAGGGGGAACTTTCGCACCTTC. Its translation is CSVGAPDRGNFRTF.

This clone appeared once. The V and J genes are TRBV7-2 and TRBJ2-5, with 8 nucleotides matching TRBD2. Per germline, CDR1 SGHTA and CDR2 FQGNSA. This CDR3 comprises 14 residues. V lost 4 bases, J lost 5 bases, and 6 bases stayed unmatched. The CDR3 region is CASSWRGEGETQYF. The CDR3 nucleotides read TGTGCCAGCAGCTGGCGGGGGGAGGGGGAGACCCAGTACTTC.

The CDR3 is CASSGIGGYQETQYF. Written as DNA, the CDR3 is TGTGCCAGCAGCGGAATCGGGGGTTACCAAGAGACCCAGTACTTC. The chain uses TRBV7-9 and TRBJ2-5; D perhaps matches TRBD2 (6 bases). Trimming stripped 5 bases from V and 0 bases from J, with 13 bases between. This CDR3 spans 15 amino acids. CDR1 SEHNR and CDR2 FQNEAQ come from the germline V gene (reference sequence).

This clone was seen once. This chain uses TRBV7-3 with TRBJ1-1, with a tentative D call TRBD1 (5 bases). V shed 7 bases and J shed 5 bases, with 14 bases lying between them. The CDR3 contains 13 residues. In germline, CDR1 is SGHTA, CDR2 FQGTGA. CDR3 nucleotide sequence: TGTGCCAGCACCCCCAGGGTGGGGACTGAAGCTTTCTTT. Its protein product is CASTPRVGTEAFF.

The chain is built from TRBV28 and TRBJ2-1, with 11 bases identical to TRBD2. Germline V gene data show CDR1 as MDHEN and CDR2 as SYDVKM. CDR3 length: 15 amino acids. Trimming removed 8 bases from V and 4 bases from J; junction bases left unmatched: 7. The CDR3 here is CASRSGGASYNEQFF. CDR3 in DNA: TGTGCCAGCCGTAGCGGGGGGGCTTCATACAATGAGCAGTTCTTC.

The rearrangement joins TRBV28 to TRBJ2-5; 8 bases line up with TRBD1. CDR3 length equals 13 residues. Per germline, CDR1 MDHEN and CDR2 SYDVKM. V trimming: 6 bases; J trimming: 4 bases; junction bases outside the gene matches: 4. CDR3 region: CASSDRGRETQYF. Here the CDR3 DNA reads TGTGCCAGCAGCGACAGGGGACGAGAGACCCAGTACTTC.

This clone came up once. The rearrangement joins TRBV28 to TRBJ1-5; 7 nucleotides match TRBD1. Germline CDR1 reads MDHEN; CDR2 reads SYDVKM. The CDR3 has 13 amino acids. Trimming took 8 bases from V and 5 from J; bases not matched to a gene: 6. Here the CDR3 reads CASRGQPYQPQHF. CDR3 DNA: TGTGCCAGCCGGGGACAGCCATATCAGCCCCAGCATTTT.

The chain joins TRBV9 to TRBJ1-2, with 7 bases identical to TRBD1. Germline values: CDR1 SGDLS, CDR2 YYNGEE. V trimming: 0 bases; J trimming: 5 bases; junction bases outside the gene matches: 4. CDR3 length: 14 amino acids. The CDR3 nucleotides read TGTGCCAGCAGCGTAGCCAGGGGGTTTTATGGCTACACCTTC. Translation: CASSVARGFYGYTF.

The rearrangement uses TRBV4-1 and TRBJ2-3, with no clear D. From germline, CDR1 is MGHRA and CDR2 YSYEKL. The CDR3 length is 14 residues. The V end was cut by 4 bases, the J end by 2 bases, with 10 bases between. CDR3 sequence (DNA): TGCGCCAGCAGCCCATTCAGTTTCACAGATACGCAGTATTTT. Translating gives CASSPFSFTDTQYF.

The chain links TRBV4-3 to TRBJ1-5; D is uncertain. Germline loops: CDR1 LGHNA, CDR2 YSLEER. The CDR3 sequence is 15 residues long. V was clipped by 1 base and J by 2 bases, with 9 bases between them. Here the CDR3 reads CASSQGGRGNQPQHF. CDR3 nucleotide sequence: TGCGCCAGCAGCCAAGGGGGAAGGGGCAATCAGCCCCAGCATTTT.

The J gene is TRBJ2-7, the V gene TRBV5-8; 9 nucleotides agree with TRBD1. CDR1 and CDR2 from the germline V gene are SGHTS and YDEGEE. J gave up 4 bases and V 2 bases, and 1 base lay outside the gene matches. The CDR3 runs 13 residues. Here the CDR3 DNA reads TGTGCCAGCAGCTTACAGGGGGCGTACGAGCAGTACTTC. Translating it yields CASSLQGAYEQYF.

The chain uses TRBV5-4 and TRBJ1-2; D perhaps matches TRBD1 (5 bases). The CDR3 runs 14 residues. Germline V gene lookup returns CDR1 SGHNT and CDR2 YYREEE (reference sequence). Trimming cost V 4 bases and J 4 bases, with 14 bases left between them. The CDR3 DNA sequence: TGTGCCAGCAGCGGGAAAGGGGCTTCCTATGGCTACACCTTC. Translation gives CASSGKGASYGYTF.

The genes are TRBV28 and TRBJ2-7; 9 nucleotides agree with TRBD1. The CDR3 covers 14 residues. V shed 5 bases and J 3 bases; nucleotides not matched to a gene: 5. Per the germline V gene, CDR1 is MDHEN and CDR2 is SYDVKM. The CDR3 protein is CASSGDREVYEQYF. Written as DNA, the CDR3 is TGTGCCAGCAGTGGGGACAGGGAAGTCTACGAGCAGTACTTC. The variable domain in full, with the rest retrieved from reference TRBV28 and TRBJ2-7, is DVKVTQSSRYLVKRTGEKVFLECVQDMDHENMFWYRQDPGLGLRLIYFSYDVKMKEKGDIPEGYSVSREKKERFSLILESASTNQTSMYLCASSGDREVYEQYFGPGTRLTVT.

The J gene is TRBJ1-3, the V gene TRBV4-3; unclear D gene. The germline CDR1 and CDR2 sequences are LGHNA and YSLEER. The CDR3 is made up of 14 amino acids. The V and J ends lost 4 bases and 2 bases respectively, with 9 bases between them. The CDR3 here is CASSLSRTGNTIYF. DNA for the CDR3: TGCGCCAGCAGCCTTAGCAGAACTGGAAACACCATATATTTT.

V gene TRBV5-1 combines with J gene TRBJ2-7; D might be TRBD2 (6 bases). This CDR3 has 14 residues. Per germline, CDR1 SGHRS and CDR2 YFSETQ. V was shortened by 2 bases and J by 5 bases, with 14 bases between the two germline ends. CDR3 residues: CASSLGLSPHEQYF. CDR3 DNA: TGCGCCAGCAGCTTAGGACTAAGTCCCCACGAGCAGTACTTC.

This clone was observed once. The V gene is TRBV9, the J gene TRBJ2-7; 14 bases are a match to TRBD2. The CDR3 is 14 amino acids. From germline, CDR1 is SGDLS and CDR2 YYNGEE. J lost 6 bases, V lost 2 bases, and 1 base had no gene match. The CDR3 DNA follows: TGTGCCAGCAGCGTGACTAGCGGGGGGGCCGAGCAGTACTTC. Encoded protein: CASSVTSGGAEQYF. The whole variable domain, remainder taken from reference TRBV9 and TRBJ2-7, is DSGVTQTPKHLITATGQRVTLRCSPRSGDLSVYWYQQSLDQGLQFLIQYYNGEERAKGNILERFSAQQFPDLHSELNLSSLELGDSALYFCASSVTSGGAEQYFGPGTRLTVT.

V is TRBV6-1 and J is TRBJ1-5; D unclear. In germline, CDR1 is MNHNS, CDR2 SASEGT. Trimming removed 0 bases from V and 8 bases from J, with 2 bases in between. This CDR3 has 11 amino acids. In DNA form, the CDR3 reads TGTGCCAGCAGTGAAGCAGAGCCCCAGCATTTT. This encodes CASSEAEPQHF.

The gene calls are TRBV6-4 and TRBJ2-7; 7 bases are a match to TRBD2. Trimming cost V 4 bases and J 3 bases; bases outside gene matches: 9. Germline CDR1 and CDR2: MRHNA and SNTAGT. This CDR3 comprises 15 residues. CDR3 sequence (DNA): TGTGCCAGCAGTGGGTCCGGGGGGTTCCTCTACGAGCAGTACTTC. This translates into CASSGSGGFLYEQYF.

V gene TRBV7-3 combines with J gene TRBJ2-3; possibly TRBD1 or TRBD2 for D (6 bases each). Germline V CDR1 and CDR2: SGHTA, FQGTGA. The CDR3 has 15 residues. Trimming cost V 1 base and J 2 bases, with 10 bases left between them. The CDR3 reads CASSLMGGPTDTQYF. The CDR3 bases are TGTGCCAGCAGCTTAATGGGGGGCCCCACAGATACGCAGTATTTT.

The chain is built from TRBV4-1 and TRBJ1-1; a weak D match, TRBD1 (5 bases). The CDR3 is made up of 14 amino acids. V was shortened by 3 bases and J by 3 bases, with 11 bases between the two germline ends. The V gene's germline CDR1 is MGHRA and CDR2 YSYEKL. In nucleotides, the CDR3 is TGCGCCAGCAGCCACAGAGGGGAATACACTGAAGCTTTCTTT. This sequence encodes CASSHRGEYTEAFF.

V usage is TRBV4-3 and J usage is TRBJ2-1, with TRBD2 matching over 9 bases. The CDR3 contains 15 residues. V gave up 1 base and J gave up 7 bases; unmatched junction bases: 5. Germline V gene data show CDR1 as LGHNA and CDR2 as YSLEER. CDR3 DNA: TGCGCCAGCAGCCAAGTCGGTAGCGGGGGTAATGAGCAGTTCTTC. Protein sequence: CASSQVGSGGNEQFF.

On this clone itself: At the DNA level, this CDR3 is encoded by other sequences in the same sample as well. The CDR3 nucleotides read TGTGCCAGCTCACCGGACAGGGACTATGGCTACACCTTC. This encodes CASSPDRDYGYTF. The chain recombines TRBV18 with TRBJ1-2, with 8 bases identical to TRBD1. Germline assignment: CDR1 KGHSH and CDR2 LQKENI. The CDR3 length is 13 residues. V shed 3 bases and J 3 bases; nucleotides not matched to a gene: 0.

This chain joins TRBV7-9 and TRBJ1-1, with D unclear. V was pared by 2 bases and J by 5 bases, with 9 bases between. Germline lookup yields CDR1 SEHNR and CDR2 FQNEAQ (reference sequence). The CDR3 contains 13 residues. The CDR3 sequence is CASSLLGRTEAFF. As DNA, the CDR3 is TGTGCCAGCAGCTTACTCGGCAGAACTGAAGCTTTCTTT.